This TCR beta chain was captured by sequencing in a study of shared clonotypes between healthy human individuals. The naive CD8 population came from CD45RO-negative cells selected for CCR7, without terminally differentiated effector memory CD45RA+ cells. The CDR3 consists of 15 residues. Germline V gene lookup returns CDR1 MNHEY and CDR2 SMNVEV (reference sequence). Trimming at V came to 4 bases and at J to 4 bases, leaving 7 bases not matched to a gene. Sequenced by immunoSEQ multiplex PCR; TCRdb stores in-frame clones only, minus some. The repertoire consists of about 590,000 clones, with just under 97% occurring once and the leading ten covering 0.095% to 0.12%.

The receptor was derived from a woman in her thirties in good health. Material for sequencing was naive CD8+ T cells sorted from blood. The genes are TRBV27 and TRBJ2-1; 7 nucleotides line up with TRBD2. CDR3 coding DNA: TGTGCCAGCAGTTCCCCCGGGGGAGGGTACAATGAGCAGTTCTTC. This gives the protein CASSSPGGGYNEQFF.